One sample yielded the 31 T cell receptor beta chains listed below, sequenced in a study of identical twins. TCRdb reprocessed the 5' RACE reads via MiXCR and lists one record per CDR3 protein. The sample includes hundreds of thousands of distinct CDR3 sequences, roughly a tenth of them seen just once. Input material: memory (CD45RO+) T cells sorted from blood. The origin of the receptors is a woman aged 18-35 years in good health.

This chain joins TRBV5-1 and TRBJ2-6, with TRBD2 identical over 11 bases. V lost 0 bases and J lost 0; bases outside the gene matches: 8. CDR3 length equals 20 residues. The germline gives CDR1 SGHRS, CDR2 YFSETQ. The CDR3 sequence: CASSLGPLAGGTSGANVLTF. CDR3 nucleotides: TGCGCCAGCAGCTTGGGGCCCCTAGCGGGGGGTACCTCTGGGGCCAACGTCCTGACTTTC.

The table lists this clonotype with many counts. The chain combines TRBV5-1 with TRBJ1-2, with 8 bases lining up with TRBD1. CDR1 SGHRS and CDR2 YFSETQ come from the germline V gene. With 3 bases clipped from V and 3 bases from J, the junction kept 4 bases outside the gene matches. The length of the CDR3 is 14 residues. The CDR3 here is CASSSQTGDYGYTF. The CDR3 DNA sequence: TGCGCCAGCAGCTCCCAGACAGGGGACTATGGCTACACCTTC. Drawing the rest from reference TRBV5-1 and TRBJ1-2, the complete variable domain is KAGVTQTPRYLIKTRGQQVTLSCSPISGHRSVSWYQQTPGQGLQFLFEYFSETQRNKGNFPGRFSGRQFSNSRSEMNVSTLELGDSALYLCASSSQTGDYGYTFGSGTRLTVV.

This clonotype showed up just a few times. V gene TRBV5-1 combines with J gene TRBJ2-1; 8 nucleotides align to TRBD2. CDR1 SGHRS and CDR2 YFSETQ come from the germline V gene. V trimming: 4 bases; J trimming: 8 bases; junction bases outside the gene matches: 8. This CDR3 is 14 amino acids long. The CDR3 sequence is CASSRVAGRDEQFF. Written as DNA, the CDR3 is TGCGCCAGCAGCAGGGTAGCGGGGAGGGATGAGCAGTTCTTC.

V and J are TRBV3-1 and TRBJ2-1, with TRBD2 matching 8 bases. V gave up 4 bases and J gave up 4 bases; unmatched junction bases: 6. The length of the CDR3 is 15 residues. CDR1 LGHDT and CDR2 YNNKEL come from the germline V gene (reference sequence). CDR3 protein: CASSPRSGGYNEQFF. In nucleotides, the CDR3 is TGTGCCAGCAGCCCTAGGAGCGGGGGTTACAATGAGCAGTTCTTC.

This clonotype was picked up many times. V and J are TRBV6-5 and TRBJ2-1; TRBD2 might be the D (6 bases). CDR1 and CDR2 (germline): MNHEY, SVGAGI. Trimming took off 0 bases at V and 7 bases at J, with 16 bases between the two ends. The CDR3 has 16 residues. The CDR3 nucleotides read TGTGCCAGCAGTTACTCGAGTCCCGGGAGCGGTAATGAGCAGTTCTTC. Translated, it gives CASSYSSPGSGNEQFF.

The chain combines TRBV19 with TRBJ2-3; D is possibly TRBD2 (6 bases). The length of the CDR3 is 15 residues. From germline, CDR1 is LNHDA and CDR2 SQIVND (reference sequence). The V and J ends lost 2 bases and 6 bases respectively, with 15 bases between them. CDR3 residues: CASSIKLAEPDTQYF. The CDR3 nucleotides read TGTGCCAGTAGTATAAAACTAGCTGAACCGGATACGCAGTATTTT. Full variable domain (remainder filled in from reference TRBV19 and TRBJ2-3): DGGITQSPKYLFRKEGQNVTLSCEQNLNHDAMYWYRQDPGQGLRLIYYSQIVNDFQKGDIAEGYSVSREKKESFPLTVTSAQKNPTAFYLCASSIKLAEPDTQYFGPGTRLTVL.

This clonotype was seen ten or more times. V gene TRBV25-1 combines with J gene TRBJ2-1, with D possibly TRBD1 on 5 matching bases. The CDR3 has 16 amino acids. V lost 6 bases to trimming and J lost 4 bases, with 19 bases between them. Per germline, CDR1 MGHDK and CDR2 SYGVNS. CDR3 sequence: CASSGGAGLPYNEQFF. As DNA, the CDR3 is TGTGCCAGCAGCGGTGGGGCAGGGCTACCATACAATGAGCAGTTCTTC.

This clonotype has a handful of counts. The chain recombines TRBV7-9 with TRBJ2-1, with D tentatively TRBD2 (5 bases). Germline V lookup: CDR1 SEHNR, CDR2 FQNEAQ (reference sequence). Trimming shortened V by 1 base and J by 2 bases, and 12 bases separated the two germline ends. The CDR3 runs to 16 residues. As DNA, the CDR3 is TGTGCCAGCAGCTTAGGAGGTGGAGGACCCTACAATGAGCAGTTCTTC. It encodes CASSLGGGGPYNEQFF.

This clonotype was observed at least ten times. The chain links TRBV5-1 to TRBJ2-4; D might be TRBD2 (5 bases). This CDR3 contains 16 residues. In germline, CDR1 is SGHRS, CDR2 YFSETQ. V was pared by 0 bases and J by 0 bases, with 10 bases between. This CDR3 is CASSLGSGLAKNIQYF. The CDR3 DNA reads as TGCGCCAGCAGCTTGGGGTCAGGACTAGCCAAAAACATTCAGTACTTC.

This clonotype has just a few counts. The chain joins TRBV20-1 to TRBJ1-2, with D perhaps TRBD1 (5 bases). The germline V and J ends were trimmed by 3 bases and 4 bases, with 12 bases remaining between them. Germline V lookup: CDR1 DFQATT, CDR2 SNEGSKA (reference sequence). There are 13 residues in the CDR3. DNA of the CDR3: TGCAGTGCTAGTTTGCCGGGGACCTATGGCTACACCTTC. This encodes CSASLPGTYGYTF.

The table lists this clonotype with a few counts. The chain uses TRBV10-3 and TRBJ1-2, with 8 bases lining up with TRBD1. CDR3 length equals 12 residues. Germline lookup yields CDR1 ENHRY and CDR2 SYGVKD. Losses at the gene ends were 11 bases for V and 7 bases for J; bases not matched to a gene: 9. CDR3 DNA: TGTGCCTCAGCGACAGGGGCTACTGGCTACACCTTC. Translated: CASATGATGYTF.

This clonotype turned up a few times. In nucleotides, the CDR3 is TGTGCCAGCAGCTTAGGACTAGCCGCGACTACGCAGTATTTT. As protein: CASSLGLAATTQYF. This chain uses TRBV7-2 with TRBJ2-3; the match to TRBD2 covers 7 bases. CDR1 and CDR2 (germline): SGHTA, FQGNSA. The CDR3 contains 14 residues. Trimming removed 1 base from V and 8 bases from J; junction bases left unmatched: 6.

This clonotype has just a few counts. Here the CDR3 DNA reads TGTGCCAGCGCTCAAGAGACCCAGTACTTC. Encoded protein: CASAQETQYF. The chain uses TRBV7-9 and TRBJ2-5; D is uncertain. V was trimmed by 8 bases and J by 2 bases, leaving 3 bases between them. CDR3 size: 10 residues. Germline V gene sequence: CDR1 SEHNR, CDR2 FQNEAQ (reference sequence).

This chain joins TRBV20-1 and TRBJ1-1; D gene uncertain. Germline loops: CDR1 DFQATT, CDR2 SNEGSKA (reference sequence). The CDR3 totals 14 residues. Between the trimmed V and J ends, which lost 0 bases and 0 bases, there was a span of 8 bases. The CDR3, as DNA: TGCAGTGCTAGAGATCGGGTAGTGAACACTGAAGCTTTCTTT. Translating it yields CSARDRVVNTEAFF.

This clonotype has only a few counts. The chain links TRBV2 to TRBJ1-1, with 7 nucleotides matching TRBD1. Germline trimming cut 6 bases from V and 7 bases from J; bases unmatched to any gene: 11. Per germline, CDR1 SNHLY and CDR2 FYNNEI. CDR3 size: 14 residues. This CDR3 is CASRKRQGGFEAFF. CDR3 in DNA: TGTGCCAGCAGGAAGAGACAGGGAGGGTTTGAAGCTTTCTTT.

This clonotype was seen more than once but under ten times. The chain is built from TRBV20-1 and TRBJ1-2, with D possibly being TRBD1 (6 bases). Per germline, CDR1 DFQATT and CDR2 SNEGSKA (reference sequence). The CDR3 length is 14 residues. V lost 5 bases, J lost 2 bases, and 15 bases lay in between. The CDR3 loop is CSALQDSFNYGYTF. In nucleotides, the CDR3 is TGCAGTGCTTTACAGGACAGTTTCAACTATGGCTACACCTTC.

In this sample, this clonotype turned up a few times. The genes are TRBV20-1 and TRBJ1-1; 8 bases align to TRBD1. The V and J ends lost 6 bases and 12 bases, in that order; junction bases with no gene match: 18. Germline CDR1 is DFQATT and CDR2 is SNEGSKA (reference sequence). The CDR3 has 14 residues. Here the CDR3 reads CSALKDRALGLTFF. CDR3 DNA: TGCAGTGCCCTCAAGGACAGGGCCTTGGGTCTGACTTTCTTT.

This clonotype was observed at least ten times. The chain couples TRBV15 to TRBJ1-5; TRBD1 aligns across 10 bases. This CDR3 region has 14 residues. V lost 7 bases, J lost 4 bases, and 4 bases stayed unmatched. The germline CDR1 and CDR2 sequences are LNHNV and YYDKDF (reference sequence). As DNA, the CDR3 is TGTGCCACCACCCGGGACAGGGGTAATCAGCCCCAGCATTTT. Protein sequence: CATTRDRGNQPQHF.

The rearrangement joins TRBV6-1 to TRBJ2-7; D is possibly TRBD2 (6 bases). CDR1 and CDR2 (germline): MNHNS, SASEGT. With 7 bases removed from V and 2 bases from J, the gap between germline ends came to 15 bases. CDR3 size: 14 residues. CDR3 residues: CASTKRRGTYEQYF. As DNA, the CDR3 is TGTGCCAGCACTAAAAGGAGGGGCACCTACGAGCAGTACTTC.

Ten or more counts support this clonotype. V is TRBV20-1 and J is TRBJ2-7, with no clear D. The CDR3 has 12 amino acids. Germline loops: CDR1 DFQATT, CDR2 SNEGSKA (reference sequence). V lost 0 bases and J 3 bases, leaving 6 bases between the germline ends. CDR3 sequence: CSARDKDYEQYF. In nucleotides, the CDR3 is TGCAGTGCTAGAGATAAAGACTACGAGCAGTACTTC.

The V gene is TRBV15, the J gene TRBJ2-3; D is ambiguous. V dropped 0 bases and J dropped 12 bases, with 13 bases sitting between them. The germline V gene encodes CDR1 LNHNV and CDR2 YYDKDF (reference sequence). The CDR3 is 13 residues long. CDR3: CATSRDPASYQYF. The CDR3 DNA sequence: TGTGCCACCAGCAGAGATCCGGCTAGTTATCAGTATTTT.

This chain connects TRBV6-1 to TRBJ2-5; D is unresolved. With 3 bases removed from V and 1 base from J, the gap between germline ends came to 12 bases. CDR3 size: 15 residues. Germline-derived CDR1 and CDR2 are MNHNS and SASEGT. The CDR3 DNA is TGTGCCAGCAGTGATAGGAAAGGGTTCCAAGAGACCCAGTACTTC. It is translated as CASSDRKGFQETQYF.

This clonotype has a count of ten or more. The chain has TRBV25-1 and TRBJ2-3, with unresolved D. Trimming took 5 bases from V and 6 from J, leaving 6 bases between them. Germline V lookup: CDR1 MGHDK, CDR2 SYGVNS. This CDR3 is built from 11 residues. Here the CDR3 reads CASSMGDTQYF. The CDR3 coding sequence is TGTGCCAGCAGTATGGGCGATACGCAGTATTTT.

The V and J genes are TRBV6-1 and TRBJ2-1, with a tentative D call TRBD2 (5 bases). The CDR3 is 13 residues long. Germline V lookup: CDR1 MNHNS, CDR2 SASEGT. The V end was cut by 6 bases, the J end by 9 bases, with 15 bases between. CDR3 DNA: TGTGCCAGCAGAAGGACTCCGACTGGTGAGCAGTTCTTC. As protein: CASRRTPTGEQFF.

This clonotype was detected a few times. The chain recombines TRBV9 with TRBJ2-1; 7 bases are a match to TRBD2. The J segment lost 7 bases and the V segment lost 1 base, leaving 11 bases of the junction unmatched. Germline V CDR1 and CDR2: SGDLS, YYNGEE. The length of the CDR3 is 16 residues. The CDR3 nucleotides read TGTGCCAGCAGCGTACTTCCGGACCCGGGGGGTAATGAGCAGTTCTTC. This gives the protein CASSVLPDPGGNEQFF.

The chain uses TRBV12-3 or TRBV12-4 and TRBJ2-2; D possibly uses TRBD1 or TRBD2 (6 bases each). Between the trimmed V and J ends, which lost 3 bases and 0 bases, there was a span of 14 bases. This CDR3 comprises 17 residues. CDR3 amino acids: CASSLKGGWANTGELFF. The CDR3 DNA follows: TGTGCCAGCAGTTTGAAGGGGGGTTGGGCGAACACCGGGGAGCTGTTTTTT.

This sequence joins TRBV20-1 and TRBJ2-1; 10 bases fit TRBD1. With V trimmed by 2 bases and J by 4 bases, 11 bases remained unmatched. The CDR3 covers 17 residues. Germline-derived CDR1 and CDR2 are DFQATT and SNEGSKA (reference sequence). CDR3 nucleotides: TGCAGTGCTAGATGGCGGGACAGGGGTTTGAAGTACAATGAGCAGTTCTTC. Its translation is CSARWRDRGLKYNEQFF.

The J gene is TRBJ2-2, the V gene TRBV20-1; TRBD1 is a possible D gene (6 bases). Per the germline V gene, CDR1 is DFQATT and CDR2 is SNEGSKA (reference sequence). The CDR3 is 14 amino acids. Trimming stripped 5 bases from V and 6 bases from J, with 16 bases between. CDR3 region: CSASGTTHSGELFF. Here the CDR3 DNA reads TGCAGTGCTTCCGGGACAACTCATTCCGGGGAGCTGTTTTTT.

The rearrangement uses TRBV20-1 and TRBJ1-2; D remains ambiguous. V lost 6 bases, J lost 2 bases, and 13 bases lay in between. This CDR3 spans 13 amino acids. Germline-derived CDR1 and CDR2 are DFQATT and SNEGSKA (reference sequence). The CDR3 DNA sequence: TGCAGTGCCCCTACGACCGAGAACTATGGCTACACCTTC. Translation: CSAPTTENYGYTF.

The chain uses TRBV4-3 and TRBJ2-1, with D tentatively TRBD1 (5 bases). The V gene's germline CDR1 is LGHNA and CDR2 YSLEER. There are 13 residues in the CDR3. V was shortened by 4 bases and J by 5 bases, with 9 bases between the two germline ends. In DNA form, the CDR3 reads TGCGCCAGCAGCCTACAGGTCCACAATGAGCAGTTCTTC. Its translation: CASSLQVHNEQFF.

In this sample, this clonotype turned up many times. V gene TRBV20-1 combines with J gene TRBJ2-7, with D maybe TRBD1 (6 bases). The CDR3 runs 13 residues. The V gene lost 2 bases and the J gene lost 3 bases, with 11 bases spanning the gap. Germline V gene lookup returns CDR1 DFQATT and CDR2 SNEGSKA (reference sequence). DNA for the CDR3: TGCAGTGCTAGAAAGGGGGTGGACTACGAGCAGTACTTC. It translates to CSARKGVDYEQYF.